This T cell receptor (beta chain) came from a study of T cell repertoires in cytomegalovirus infection. Study overall: Indicated by public TCR beta signatures were CMV infection and matching HLA type. General observations from the study: CMV carriers with the relevant HLA were identified by cumulative public TCR beta family frequency.

The length of the CDR3 is 15 residues. Trimming removed 0 bases from V and 3 bases from J; junction bases left unmatched: 4. Germline V gives CDR1 SGDLS, CDR2 YYNGEE. TCRdb re-derived calls from the reads in MiXCR, one entry per CDR3 protein. The sample carries around 740,000 distinct CDR3 sequences, under 40% recorded once. Details on this clonotype: Its antigen is still unknown.

This chain uses TRBV9 with TRBJ2-3, with 7 bases that match TRBD1. The sequence came from a human donor in good health (CMV status not recorded). Some clones in this sample may be carry-over from other donors' samples. Sequencing input: PBMCs. The CDR3 sequence is CASSVGTGETDTQYF. CDR3 bases: TGTGCCAGCAGCGTAGGAACAGGGGAGACAGATACGCAGTATTTT.